A single TCR beta chain is shown here with its context. Its antigen is still unknown. The CDR3 has 13 residues. With 3 bases removed from V and 3 bases from J, the gap between germline ends came to 11 bases. CDR1 and CDR2 (germline): GTSNPN, SVGIG (reference sequence). Method: immunoSEQ multiplex PCR; TCRdb's copy keeps in-frame clones and lacks some. The sample has 40,000 to 55,000 clones, roughly 80% seen once. The sort gate was single viable CD3+CD4+CD8-CD45RO+ cells for memory CD4+ T cells. The data belong to a study of memory CD4+ T cells and cytomegalovirus serostatus. Whole-study findings and limits: CD4+ memory repertoires contained about 40% of the 164 reported CMV TCRbeta sequences.

The sample was memory CD4+ T cells from blood. The receptor was derived from an adult in good health and CMV-seronegative. This chain uses TRBV30 with TRBJ2-5, with TRBD1 as a possible D gene (6 bases). Written as DNA, the CDR3 is TGTGCCTGGAGCCTAGGACAGAAAGAGACCCAGTACTTC. Translated, it gives CAWSLGQKETQYF.